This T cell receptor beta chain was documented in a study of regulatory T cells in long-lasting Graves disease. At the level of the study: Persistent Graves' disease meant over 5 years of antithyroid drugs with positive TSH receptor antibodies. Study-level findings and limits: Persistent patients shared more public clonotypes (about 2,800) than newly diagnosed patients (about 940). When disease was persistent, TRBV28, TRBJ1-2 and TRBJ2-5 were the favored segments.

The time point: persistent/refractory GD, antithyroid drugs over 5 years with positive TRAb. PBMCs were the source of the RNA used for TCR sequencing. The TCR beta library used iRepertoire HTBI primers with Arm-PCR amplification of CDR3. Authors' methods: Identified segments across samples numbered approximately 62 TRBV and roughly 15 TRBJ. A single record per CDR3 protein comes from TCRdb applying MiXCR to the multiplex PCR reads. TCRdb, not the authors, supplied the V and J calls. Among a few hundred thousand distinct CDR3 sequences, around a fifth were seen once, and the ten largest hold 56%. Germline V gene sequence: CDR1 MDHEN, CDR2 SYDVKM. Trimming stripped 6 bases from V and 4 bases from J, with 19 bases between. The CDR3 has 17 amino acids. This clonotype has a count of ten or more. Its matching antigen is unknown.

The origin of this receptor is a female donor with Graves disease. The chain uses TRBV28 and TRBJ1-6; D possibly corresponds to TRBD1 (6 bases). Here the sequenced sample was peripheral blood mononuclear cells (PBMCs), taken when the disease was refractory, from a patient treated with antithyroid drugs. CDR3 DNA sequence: TGTGCCAGCAGAACACCCCCAGACAGGCAGTATAATTCACCCCTCCACTTT. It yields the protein CASRTPPDRQYNSPLHF.